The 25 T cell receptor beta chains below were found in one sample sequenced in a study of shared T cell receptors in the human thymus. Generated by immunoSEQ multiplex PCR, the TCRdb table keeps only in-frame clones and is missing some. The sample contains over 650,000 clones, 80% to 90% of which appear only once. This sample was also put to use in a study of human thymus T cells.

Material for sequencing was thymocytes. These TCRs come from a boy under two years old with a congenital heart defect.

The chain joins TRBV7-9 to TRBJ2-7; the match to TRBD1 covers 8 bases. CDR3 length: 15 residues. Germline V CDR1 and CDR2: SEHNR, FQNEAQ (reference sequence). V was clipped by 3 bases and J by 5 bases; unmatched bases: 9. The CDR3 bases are TGTGCCAGCAGCTTCAACTGGGACAGGTCCCACGAGCAGTACTTC. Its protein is CASSFNWDRSHEQYF.

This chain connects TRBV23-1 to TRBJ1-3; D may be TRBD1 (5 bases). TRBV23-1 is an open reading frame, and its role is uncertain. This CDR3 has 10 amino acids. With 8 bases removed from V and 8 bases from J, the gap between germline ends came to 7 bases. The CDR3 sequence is CASHRYTIYF. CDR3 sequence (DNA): TGCGCCAGCCACAGGTACACCATATATTTT.

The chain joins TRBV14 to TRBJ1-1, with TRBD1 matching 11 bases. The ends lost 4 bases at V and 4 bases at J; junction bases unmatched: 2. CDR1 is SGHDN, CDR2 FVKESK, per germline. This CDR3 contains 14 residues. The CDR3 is CASSLGTGGTEAFF. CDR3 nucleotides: TGTGCCAGCAGCCTCGGGACAGGGGGCACTGAAGCTTTCTTT.

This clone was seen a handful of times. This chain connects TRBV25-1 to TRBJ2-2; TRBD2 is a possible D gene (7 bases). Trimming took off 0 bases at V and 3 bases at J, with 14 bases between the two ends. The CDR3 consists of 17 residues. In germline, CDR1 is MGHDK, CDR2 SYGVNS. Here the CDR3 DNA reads TGTGCCAGCAGTGAATATAGGGGGGGCGCGGACACCGGGGAGCTGTTTTTT. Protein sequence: CASSEYRGGADTGELFF.

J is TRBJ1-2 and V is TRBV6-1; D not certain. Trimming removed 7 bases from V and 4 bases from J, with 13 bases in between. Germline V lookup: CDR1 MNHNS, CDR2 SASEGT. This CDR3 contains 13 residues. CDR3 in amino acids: CASTQTPFYGYTF. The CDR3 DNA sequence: TGTGCCAGCACCCAGACACCCTTCTATGGCTACACCTTC.

This chain's CDR3 is CASSLQPTGVNTEAFF. CDR3 nucleotides: TGTGCCAGCAGCTTACAGCCGACAGGGGTGAACACTGAAGCTTTCTTT. The chain joins TRBV5-4 to TRBJ1-1, with 8 bases that match TRBD1. Germline V gene lookup returns CDR1 SGHNT and CDR2 YYREEE (reference sequence). CDR3 size: 16 residues. Trimming at V came to 2 bases and at J to 0 bases, leaving 6 bases not matched to a gene.

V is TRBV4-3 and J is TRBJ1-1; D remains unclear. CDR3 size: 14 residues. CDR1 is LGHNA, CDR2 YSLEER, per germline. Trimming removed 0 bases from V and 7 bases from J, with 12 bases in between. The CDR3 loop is CASSQDPGALEAFF. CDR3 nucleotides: TGCGCCAGCAGCCAAGATCCGGGAGCCCTTGAAGCTTTCTTT.

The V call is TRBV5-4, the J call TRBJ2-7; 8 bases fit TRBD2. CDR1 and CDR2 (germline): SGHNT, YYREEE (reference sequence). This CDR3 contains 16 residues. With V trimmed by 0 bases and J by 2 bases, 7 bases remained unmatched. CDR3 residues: CASSLVSTSATYEQYF. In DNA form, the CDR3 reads TGTGCCAGCAGCTTGGTATCGACTAGCGCGACCTACGAGCAGTACTTC.

In DNA, the CDR3 is TGTGCCAGCAGCCCCCGTAGGGCTAGCGGGGAGACCGGGGAGCTGTTTTTT. It specifies CASSPRRASGETGELFF. The V and J genes are TRBV5-6 and TRBJ2-2, with TRBD2 matching over 9 bases. This CDR3 comprises 17 residues. Germline V lookup: CDR1 SGHDT, CDR2 YYEEEE. V trimming: 4 bases; J trimming: 5 bases; junction bases outside the gene matches: 12. Full variable domain (remainder filled in from reference TRBV5-6 and TRBJ2-2): DAGVTQSPTHLIKTRGQQVTLRCSPKSGHDTVSWYQQALGQGPQFIFQYYEEEERQRGNFPDRFSGHQFPNYSSELNVNALLLGDSALYLCASSPRRASGETGELFFGEGSRLTVL.

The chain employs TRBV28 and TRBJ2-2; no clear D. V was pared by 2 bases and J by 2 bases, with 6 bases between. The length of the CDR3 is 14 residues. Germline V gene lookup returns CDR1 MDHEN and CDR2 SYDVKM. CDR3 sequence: CASSLGRNTGELFF. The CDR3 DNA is TGTGCCAGCAGTTTAGGCAGAAACACCGGGGAGCTGTTTTTT.

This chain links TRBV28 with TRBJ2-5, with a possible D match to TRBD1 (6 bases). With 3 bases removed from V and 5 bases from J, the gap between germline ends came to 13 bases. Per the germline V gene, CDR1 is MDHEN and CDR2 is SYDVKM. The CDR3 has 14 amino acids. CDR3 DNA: TGTGCCAGCAGTTTCCCCCGGCAGGGGGAGACCCAGTACTTC. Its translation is CASSFPRQGETQYF.

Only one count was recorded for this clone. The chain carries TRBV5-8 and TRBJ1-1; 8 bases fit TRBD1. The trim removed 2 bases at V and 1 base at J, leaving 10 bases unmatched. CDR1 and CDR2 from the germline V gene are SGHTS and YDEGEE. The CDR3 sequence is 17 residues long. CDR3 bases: TGTGCCAGCAGCTTCCAGGGGGCTTCGCACGGGAACACTGAAGCTTTCTTT. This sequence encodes CASSFQGASHGNTEAFF.

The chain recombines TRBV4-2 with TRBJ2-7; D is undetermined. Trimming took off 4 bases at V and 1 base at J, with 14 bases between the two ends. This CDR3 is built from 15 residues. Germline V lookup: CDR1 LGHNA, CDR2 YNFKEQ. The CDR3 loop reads CASSPPHAGSYEQYF. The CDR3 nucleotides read TGTGCCAGCAGCCCCCCTCATGCAGGTTCCTACGAGCAGTACTTC.

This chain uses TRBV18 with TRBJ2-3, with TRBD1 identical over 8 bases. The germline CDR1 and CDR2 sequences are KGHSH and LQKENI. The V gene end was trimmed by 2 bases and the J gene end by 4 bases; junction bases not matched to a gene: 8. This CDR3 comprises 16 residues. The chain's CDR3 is CASSPGQGAYSDTQYF. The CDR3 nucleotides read TGTGCCAGCTCACCAGGGCAGGGGGCGTATTCAGATACGCAGTATTTT.

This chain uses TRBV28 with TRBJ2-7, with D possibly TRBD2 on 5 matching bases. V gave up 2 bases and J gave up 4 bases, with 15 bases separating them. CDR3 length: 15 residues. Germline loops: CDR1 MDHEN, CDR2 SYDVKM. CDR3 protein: CASSLEADFPYEQYF. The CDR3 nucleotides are TGTGCCAGCAGTTTAGAAGCGGACTTTCCGTACGAGCAGTACTTC. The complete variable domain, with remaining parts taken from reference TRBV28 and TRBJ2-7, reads DVKVTQSSRYLVKRTGEKVFLECVQDMDHENMFWYRQDPGLGLRLIYFSYDVKMKEKGDIPEGYSVSREKKERFSLILESASTNQTSMYLCASSLEADFPYEQYFGPGTRLTVT.

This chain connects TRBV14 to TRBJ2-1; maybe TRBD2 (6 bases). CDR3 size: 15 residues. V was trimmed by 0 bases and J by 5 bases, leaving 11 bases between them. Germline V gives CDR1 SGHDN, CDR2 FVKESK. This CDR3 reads CASSQDLGLNNEQFF. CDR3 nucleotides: TGTGCCAGCAGCCAAGATCTGGGACTCAACAATGAGCAGTTCTTC.

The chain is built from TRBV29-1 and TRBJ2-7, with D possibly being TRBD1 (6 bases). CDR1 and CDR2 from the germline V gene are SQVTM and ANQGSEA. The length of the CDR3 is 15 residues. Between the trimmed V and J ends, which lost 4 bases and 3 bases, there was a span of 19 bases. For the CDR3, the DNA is TGCAGCGTTGCCGTTCCGGGACACAATTTCTACGAGCAGTACTTC. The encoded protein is CSVAVPGHNFYEQYF.

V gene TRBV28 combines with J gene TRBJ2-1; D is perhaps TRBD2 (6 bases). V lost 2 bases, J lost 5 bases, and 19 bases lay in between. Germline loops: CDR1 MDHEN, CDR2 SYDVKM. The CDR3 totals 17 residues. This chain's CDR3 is CASSLAPEGLFNNEQFF. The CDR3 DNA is TGTGCCAGCAGTTTAGCCCCGGAGGGCCTCTTCAACAATGAGCAGTTCTTC.

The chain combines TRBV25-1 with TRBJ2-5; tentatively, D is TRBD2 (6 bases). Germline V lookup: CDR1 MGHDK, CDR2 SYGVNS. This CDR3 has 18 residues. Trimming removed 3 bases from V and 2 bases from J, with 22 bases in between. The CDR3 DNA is TGTGCCAGCAGTGACCCCTCCCTCCTCGGGACTCTTCAAGAGACCCAGTACTTC. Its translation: CASSDPSLLGTLQETQYF.

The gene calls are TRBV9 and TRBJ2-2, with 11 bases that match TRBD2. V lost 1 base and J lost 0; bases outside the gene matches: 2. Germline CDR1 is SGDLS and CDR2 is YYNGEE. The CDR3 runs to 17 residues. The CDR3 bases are TGTGCCAGCAGCGTAACTAGCGGGAGAGCGAACACCGGGGAGCTGTTTTTT. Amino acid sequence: CASSVTSGRANTGELFF.

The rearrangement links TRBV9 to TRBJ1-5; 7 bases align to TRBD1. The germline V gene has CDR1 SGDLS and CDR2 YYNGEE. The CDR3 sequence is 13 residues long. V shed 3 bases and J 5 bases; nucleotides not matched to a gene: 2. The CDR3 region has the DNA TGTGCCAGCAGCGGACAGGGAGATCAGCCCCAGCATTTT. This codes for CASSGQGDQPQHF.

CDR3 region: CSVEFIAGGPLYEQFF. The CDR3 nucleotides are TGCAGCGTTGAATTTATAGCGGGGGGGCCTCTATATGAGCAGTTCTTC. The chain combines TRBV29-1 with TRBJ2-1, with 11 bases that match TRBD2. The CDR3 has 16 residues. V was pared by 2 bases and J by 8 bases, with 11 bases of the junction left unmatched. The germline gives CDR1 SQVTM, CDR2 ANQGSEA.

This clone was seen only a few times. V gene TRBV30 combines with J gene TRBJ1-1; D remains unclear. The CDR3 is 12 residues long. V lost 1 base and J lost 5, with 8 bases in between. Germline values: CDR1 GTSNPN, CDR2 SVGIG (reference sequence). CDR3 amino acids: CAWSDGGTEAFF. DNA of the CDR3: TGTGCCTGGAGTGACGGAGGGACTGAAGCTTTCTTT. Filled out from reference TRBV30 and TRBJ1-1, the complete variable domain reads SQTIHQWPATLVQPVGSPLSLECTVEGTSNPNLYWYRQAAGRGLQLLFYSVGIGQISSEVPQNLSASRPQDRQFILSSKKLLLSDSGFYLCAWSDGGTEAFFGQGTRLTVV.

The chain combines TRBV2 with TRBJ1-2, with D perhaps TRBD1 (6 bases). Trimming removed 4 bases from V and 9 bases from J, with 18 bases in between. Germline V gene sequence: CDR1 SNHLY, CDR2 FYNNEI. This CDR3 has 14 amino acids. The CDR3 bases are TGTGCCAGCAGTGTCTCGGGGCAGGGGTACAGCTACACCTTC. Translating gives CASSVSGQGYSYTF.

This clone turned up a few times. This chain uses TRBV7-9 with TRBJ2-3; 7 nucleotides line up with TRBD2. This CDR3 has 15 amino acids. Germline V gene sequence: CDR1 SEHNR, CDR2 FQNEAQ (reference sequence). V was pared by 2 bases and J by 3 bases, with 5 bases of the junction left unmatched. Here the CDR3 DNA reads TGTGCCAGCAGCTTATTCCGGGGAGGGACAGATACGCAGTATTTT. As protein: CASSLFRGGTDTQYF.